There are many counts of the clone carrying this TCR beta chain. Its antigen is unidentified. These data originate in a study of T cells in Graves' hyperthyroidism and ophthalmopathy. Points from the study as a whole: In the analysis, a 13 V-J model separated ophthalmopathy from stable hyperthyroidism. Most clonotypes expanded in the thyroid (above 0.001) were also present in blood.

PBMCs stemmed from 10 ml fresh peripheral blood. CDR1 and CDR2 from the germline V gene are ENHRY and SYGVKD. The CDR3 contains 13 residues. With 5 bases removed from V and 1 base from J, the gap between germline ends came to 8 bases. RNA transcripts yielded amplified TCR beta CDR3 regions. HTBI primers were employed in a first-round RT-PCR of the TCR CDR3. From the multiplex PCR reads, TCRdb called clonotypes with MiXCR, one entry per CDR3 protein. In the table there are hundreds of thousands of distinct CDR3 sequences, about an eighth of which are singletons. The source is a woman in her thirties or forties with Graves' ophthalmopathy. Input material: blood. V and J are TRBV10-3 and TRBJ1-1, with TRBD1 as a possible D gene (5 bases). As DNA, the CDR3 is TGTGCCATCAGTAGGGACTCGAACACTGAAGCTTTCTTT. It specifies CAISRDSNTEAFF.